What follows is one T cell receptor beta chain and its context. These data are taken from a study of CD8 T cells in ankylosing spondylitis. TCRdb redid the calling of the 5' RACE reads with MiXCR, one entry per CDR3 protein. The data hold almost 250,000 distinct CDR3 sequences, with 30% to 35% observed a single time. Between the trimmed V and J ends, which lost 5 bases and 5 bases, there was a span of 10 bases. Germline V gene data show CDR1 as SEHNR and CDR2 as FQNEAQ (reference sequence). This CDR3 comprises 13 residues. What was sequenced was blood, either unsorted or a sorted T cell fraction (not recorded which). This sequence was found in a male donor with ankylosing spondylitis or in good health (not recorded which). This sequence joins TRBV7-9 and TRBJ2-1; maybe TRBD1 (5 bases). CDR3 amino acids: CASSKGINNEQFF. The CDR3 nucleotides read TGTGCCAGCAGCAAGGGGATCAACAATGAGCAGTTCTTC.